This note documents a single TCR beta chain sequence. What it binds is unknown. The treatment denotes: oral pan-JAK inhibitor, 5-10 mg twice daily. Specimens obtained from alopecia areata patients comprised lesional scalp punch biopsies and peripheral blood. This sample stems from a study of CD8+ T cells in alopecia areata. Findings and limits, study-wide: When scalp samples are sequenced, resident alphabeta T cells of normal skin are also captured.

Following RNA extraction, reverse transcription yielded cDNA that acted as the sequencing template. Profiled with immunoSEQ multiplex PCR; TCRdb holds only in-frame clones, not every one. Here the sample spans 150,000 to 200,000 clones, 50% to 75% being singletons. Germline V gene lookup returns CDR1 LNHNV and CDR2 YYDKDF (reference sequence). Trimming removed 3 bases from V and 0 bases from J; junction bases left unmatched: 5. The CDR3 is 17 amino acids. This TCR was recovered from a human donor with alopecia areata. The specimen was CD4+ T cells sorted from blood, collected between weeks 55 and 65, from a patient treated with tofacitinib. The chain uses TRBV15 and TRBJ1-5; 10 nucleotides agree with TRBD1. The CDR3 region has the DNA TGTGCCACCAGCAGCGCTGACAGGGGGCTTAGCAATCAGCCCCAGCATTTT. Its translation: CATSSADRGLSNQPQHF.